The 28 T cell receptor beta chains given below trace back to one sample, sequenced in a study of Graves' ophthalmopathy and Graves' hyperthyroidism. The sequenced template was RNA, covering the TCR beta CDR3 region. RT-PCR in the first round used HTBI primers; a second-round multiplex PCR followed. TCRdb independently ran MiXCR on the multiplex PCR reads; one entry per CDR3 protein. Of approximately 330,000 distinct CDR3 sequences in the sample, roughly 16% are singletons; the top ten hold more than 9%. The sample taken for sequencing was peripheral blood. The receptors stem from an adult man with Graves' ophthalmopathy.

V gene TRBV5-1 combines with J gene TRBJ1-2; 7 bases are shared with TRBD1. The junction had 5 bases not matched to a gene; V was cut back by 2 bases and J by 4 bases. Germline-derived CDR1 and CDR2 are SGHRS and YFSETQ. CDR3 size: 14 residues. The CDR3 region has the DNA TGCGCCAGCAGCTTAATGGGACAGTCCTATGGCTACACCTTC. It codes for CASSLMGQSYGYTF.

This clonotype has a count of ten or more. CDR3 bases: TGTGCCAGCAGGTCTCGAACCGGGGAGCTGTTTTTT. As protein: CASRSRTGELFF. The gene calls are TRBV28 and TRBJ2-2; no clear D gene. V was clipped by 6 bases and J by 5 bases, with 7 bases between them. The CDR3 has 12 residues. Looked up from germline, CDR1 is MDHEN and CDR2 is SYDVKM.

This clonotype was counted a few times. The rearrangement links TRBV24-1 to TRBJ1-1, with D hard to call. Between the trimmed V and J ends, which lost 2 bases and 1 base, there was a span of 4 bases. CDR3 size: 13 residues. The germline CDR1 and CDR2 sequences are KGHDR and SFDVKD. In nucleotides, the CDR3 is TGTGCCACCAGTGATTACGGGAACACTGAAGCTTTCTTT. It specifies CATSDYGNTEAFF.

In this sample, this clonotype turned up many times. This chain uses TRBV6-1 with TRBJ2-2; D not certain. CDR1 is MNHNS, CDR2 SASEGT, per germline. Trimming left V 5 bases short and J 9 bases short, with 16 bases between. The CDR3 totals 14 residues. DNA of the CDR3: TGTGCCAGCAGTAATACCGACTCTAAACGGGAGCTGTTTTTT. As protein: CASSNTDSKRELFF.

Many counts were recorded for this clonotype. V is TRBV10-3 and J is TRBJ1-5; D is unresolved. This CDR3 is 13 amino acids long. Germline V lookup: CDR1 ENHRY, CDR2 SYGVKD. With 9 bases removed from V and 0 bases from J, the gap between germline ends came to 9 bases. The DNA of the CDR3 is TGTGCCATTGCCCCCTATAGCAATCAGCCCCAGCATTTT. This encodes CAIAPYSNQPQHF.

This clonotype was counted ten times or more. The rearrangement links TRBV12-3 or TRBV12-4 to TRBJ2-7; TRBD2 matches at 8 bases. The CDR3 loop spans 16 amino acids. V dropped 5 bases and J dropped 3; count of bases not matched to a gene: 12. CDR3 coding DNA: TGTGCCAGCAGTCTTACTTGGGGAGCGGGAGACTACGAGCAGTACTTC. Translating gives CASSLTWGAGDYEQYF.

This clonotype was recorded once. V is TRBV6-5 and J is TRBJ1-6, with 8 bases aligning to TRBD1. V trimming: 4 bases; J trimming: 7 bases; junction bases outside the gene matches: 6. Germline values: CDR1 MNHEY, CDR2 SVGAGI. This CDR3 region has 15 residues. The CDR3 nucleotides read TGTGCCAGCAGTTTACAGGGGGGAGTGAATTCACCCCTCCACTTT. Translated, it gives CASSLQGGVNSPLHF.

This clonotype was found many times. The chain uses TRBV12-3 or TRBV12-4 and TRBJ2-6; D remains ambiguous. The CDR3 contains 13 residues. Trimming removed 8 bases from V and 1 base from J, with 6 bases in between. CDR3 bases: TGTGCCAGCGCCAATTCTGGGGCCAACGTCCTGACTTTC. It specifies CASANSGANVLTF.

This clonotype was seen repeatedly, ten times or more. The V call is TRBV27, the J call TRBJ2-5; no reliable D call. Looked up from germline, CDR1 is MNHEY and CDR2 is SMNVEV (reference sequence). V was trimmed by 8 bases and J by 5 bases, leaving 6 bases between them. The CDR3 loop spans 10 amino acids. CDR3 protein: CASVRETQYF. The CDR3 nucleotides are TGTGCCAGCGTCCGGGAGACCCAGTACTTC.

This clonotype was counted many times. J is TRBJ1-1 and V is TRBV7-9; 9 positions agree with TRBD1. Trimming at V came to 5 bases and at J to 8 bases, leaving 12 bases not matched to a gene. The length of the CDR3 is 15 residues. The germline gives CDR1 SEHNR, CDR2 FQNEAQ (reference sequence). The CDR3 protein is CASSTWDRARREAFF. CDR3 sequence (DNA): TGTGCCAGCAGCACCTGGGACAGGGCAAGGCGGGAAGCTTTCTTT.

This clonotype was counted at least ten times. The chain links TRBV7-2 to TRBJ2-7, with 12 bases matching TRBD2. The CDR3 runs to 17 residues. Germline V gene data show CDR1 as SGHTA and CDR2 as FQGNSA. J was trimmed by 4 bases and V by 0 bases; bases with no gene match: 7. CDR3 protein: CASSLAETSGSGYEQYF. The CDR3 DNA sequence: TGTGCCAGCAGCTTAGCGGAGACTAGCGGGAGTGGGTACGAGCAGTACTTC.

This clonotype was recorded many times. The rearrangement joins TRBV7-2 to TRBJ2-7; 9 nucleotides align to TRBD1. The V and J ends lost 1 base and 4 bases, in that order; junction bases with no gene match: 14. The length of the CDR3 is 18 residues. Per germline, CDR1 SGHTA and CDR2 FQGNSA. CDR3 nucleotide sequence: TGTGCCAGCAGCTTAGACGCTCGACCGGGACAGGGATGGTACGAGCAGTACTTC. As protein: CASSLDARPGQGWYEQYF.

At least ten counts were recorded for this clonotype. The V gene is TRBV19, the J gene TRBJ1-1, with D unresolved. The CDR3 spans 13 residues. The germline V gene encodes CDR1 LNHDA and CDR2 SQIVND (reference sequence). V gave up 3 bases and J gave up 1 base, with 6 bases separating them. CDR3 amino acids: CASSITGNTEAFF. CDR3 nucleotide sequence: TGTGCCAGTAGTATCACTGGGAACACTGAAGCTTTCTTT. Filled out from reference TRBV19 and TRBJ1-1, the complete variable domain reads DGGITQSPKYLFRKEGQNVTLSCEQNLNHDAMYWYRQDPGQGLRLIYYSQIVNDFQKGDIAEGYSVSREKKESFPLTVTSAQKNPTAFYLCASSITGNTEAFFGQGTRLTVV.

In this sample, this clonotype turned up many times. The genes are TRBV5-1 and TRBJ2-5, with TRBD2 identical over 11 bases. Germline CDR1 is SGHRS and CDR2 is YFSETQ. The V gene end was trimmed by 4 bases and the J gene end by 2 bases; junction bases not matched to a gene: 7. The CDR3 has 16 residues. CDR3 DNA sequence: TGCGCCAGCAGCCCCCGGCTAGCGGGGGGACAAGAGACCCAGTACTTC. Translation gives CASSPRLAGGQETQYF.

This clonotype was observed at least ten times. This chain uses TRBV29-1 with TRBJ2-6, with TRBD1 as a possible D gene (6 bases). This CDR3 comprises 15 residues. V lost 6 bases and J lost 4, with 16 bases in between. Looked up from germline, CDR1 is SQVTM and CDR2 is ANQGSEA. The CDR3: CSVEQGTSGANVLTF. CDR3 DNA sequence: TGCAGCGTCGAGCAGGGGACGTCGGGGGCCAACGTCCTGACTTTC.

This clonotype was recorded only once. The CDR3 spells CASGSGAYTGELFF. CDR3 coding DNA: TGTGCCAGCGGGTCAGGGGCTTACACCGGGGAGCTGTTTTTT. The gene calls are TRBV7-2 and TRBJ2-2, with a possible D match to TRBD1 (6 bases). The CDR3 consists of 14 residues. Trimming stripped 8 bases from V and 3 bases from J, with 13 bases between. Germline-derived CDR1 and CDR2 are SGHTA and FQGNSA. Supplemented by reference TRBV7-2 and TRBJ2-2, the full variable domain reads GAGVSQSPSNKVTEKGKDVELRCDPISGHTALYWYRQSLGQGLEFLIYFQGNSAPDKSGLPSDRFSAERTGGSVSTLTIQRTQQEDSAVYLCASGSGAYTGELFFGEGSRLTVL.

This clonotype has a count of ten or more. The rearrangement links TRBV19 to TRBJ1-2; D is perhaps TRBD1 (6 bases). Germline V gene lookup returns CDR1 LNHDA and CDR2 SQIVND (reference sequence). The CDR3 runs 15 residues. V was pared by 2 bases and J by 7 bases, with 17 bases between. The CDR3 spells CASSIRSPGAPGYTF. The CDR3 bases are TGTGCCAGTAGTATAAGATCCCCAGGGGCGCCTGGCTACACCTTC. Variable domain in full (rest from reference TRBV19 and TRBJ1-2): DGGITQSPKYLFRKEGQNVTLSCEQNLNHDAMYWYRQDPGQGLRLIYYSQIVNDFQKGDIAEGYSVSREKKESFPLTVTSAQKNPTAFYLCASSIRSPGAPGYTFGSGTRLTVV.

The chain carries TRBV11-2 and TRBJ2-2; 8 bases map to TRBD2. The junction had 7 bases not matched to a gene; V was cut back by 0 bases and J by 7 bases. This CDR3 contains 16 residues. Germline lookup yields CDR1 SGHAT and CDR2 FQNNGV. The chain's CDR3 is CASSLDSSGRHGELFF. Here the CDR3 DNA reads TGTGCCAGCAGCTTAGATTCCAGCGGGAGACACGGGGAGCTGTTTTTT.

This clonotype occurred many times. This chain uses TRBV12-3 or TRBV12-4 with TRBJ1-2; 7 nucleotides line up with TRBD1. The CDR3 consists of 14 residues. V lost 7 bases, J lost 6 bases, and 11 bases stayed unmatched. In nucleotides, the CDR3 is TGTGCCAGCAACCTAGGCAGGGGGATGAATGGCTACACCTTC. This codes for CASNLGRGMNGYTF.

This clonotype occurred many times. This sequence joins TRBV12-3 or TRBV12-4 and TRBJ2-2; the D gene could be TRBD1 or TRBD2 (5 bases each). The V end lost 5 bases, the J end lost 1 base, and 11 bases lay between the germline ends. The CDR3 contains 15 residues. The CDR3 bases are TGTGCCAGCAGTCCGAGGGACGGGAACACCGGGGAGCTGTTTTTT. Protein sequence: CASSPRDGNTGELFF.

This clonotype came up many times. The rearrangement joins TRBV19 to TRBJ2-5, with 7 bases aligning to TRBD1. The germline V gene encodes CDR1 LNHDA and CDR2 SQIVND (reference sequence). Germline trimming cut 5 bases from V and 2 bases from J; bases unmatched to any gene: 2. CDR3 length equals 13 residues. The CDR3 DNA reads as TGTGCCAGTAGTGGGGACAGTCAAGAGACCCAGTACTTC. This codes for CASSGDSQETQYF.

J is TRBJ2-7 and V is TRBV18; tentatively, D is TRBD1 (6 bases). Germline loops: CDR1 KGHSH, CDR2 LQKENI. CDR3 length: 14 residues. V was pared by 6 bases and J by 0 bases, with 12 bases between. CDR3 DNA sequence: TGTGCCAGCTCTAACGACAGGAACTCCTACGAGCAGTACTTC. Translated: CASSNDRNSYEQYF. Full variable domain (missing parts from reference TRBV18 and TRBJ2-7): NAGVMQNPRHLVRRRGQEARLRCSPMKGHSHVYWYRQLPEEGLKFMVYLQKENIIDESGMPKERFSAEFPKEGPSILRIQQVVRGDSAAYFCASSNDRNSYEQYFGPGTRLTVT.

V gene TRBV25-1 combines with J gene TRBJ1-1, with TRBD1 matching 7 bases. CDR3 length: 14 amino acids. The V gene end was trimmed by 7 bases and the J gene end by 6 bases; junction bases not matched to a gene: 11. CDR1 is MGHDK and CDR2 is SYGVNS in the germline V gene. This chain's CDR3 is CASTRSGQGAEAFF. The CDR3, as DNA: TGTGCCAGCACAAGGAGCGGGCAGGGGGCTGAAGCTTTCTTT.

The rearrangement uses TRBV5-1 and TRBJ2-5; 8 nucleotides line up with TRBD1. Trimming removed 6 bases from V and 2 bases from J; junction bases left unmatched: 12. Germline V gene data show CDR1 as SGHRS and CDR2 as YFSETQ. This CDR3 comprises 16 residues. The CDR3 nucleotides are TGCGCCAGCATCAGCGGCAGGGGGCCGACTCAAGAGACCCAGTACTTC. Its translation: CASISGRGPTQETQYF.

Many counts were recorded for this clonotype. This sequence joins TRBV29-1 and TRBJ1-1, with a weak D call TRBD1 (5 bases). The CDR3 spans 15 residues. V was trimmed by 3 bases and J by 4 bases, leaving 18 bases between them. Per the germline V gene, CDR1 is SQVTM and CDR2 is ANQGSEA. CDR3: CSVERSAGRSTEAFF. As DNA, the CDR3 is TGCAGCGTTGAGAGGTCGGCGGGGCGCTCCACTGAAGCTTTCTTT.

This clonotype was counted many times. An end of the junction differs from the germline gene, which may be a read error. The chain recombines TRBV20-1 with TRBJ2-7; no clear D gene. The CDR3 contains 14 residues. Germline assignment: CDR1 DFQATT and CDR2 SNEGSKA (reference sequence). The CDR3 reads CSARGGLPLEEQYF. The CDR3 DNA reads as TGCAGTGCCAGAGGTGGGTTACCATTGGAGGAGCAGTACTTC.

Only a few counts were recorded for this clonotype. As DNA, the CDR3 is TGCGCCAGCAGCCGATTCTCGGGGGGGCTCCAAGAGACCCAGTACTTC. This encodes CASSRFSGGLQETQYF. The V and J genes are TRBV4-3 and TRBJ2-5; TRBD2 agrees at 8 bases. Germline V gene sequence: CDR1 LGHNA, CDR2 YSLEER. This CDR3 region has 16 residues. J was trimmed by 1 base and V by 4 bases; bases with no gene match: 8.

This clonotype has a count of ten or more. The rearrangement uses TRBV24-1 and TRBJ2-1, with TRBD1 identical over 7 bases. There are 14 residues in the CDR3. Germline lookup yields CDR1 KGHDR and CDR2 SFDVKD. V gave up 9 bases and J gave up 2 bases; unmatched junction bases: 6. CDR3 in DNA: TGTGCCACCCAAGGGGGCCCCCCCTACAATGAGCAGTTCTTC. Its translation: CATQGGPPYNEQFF.